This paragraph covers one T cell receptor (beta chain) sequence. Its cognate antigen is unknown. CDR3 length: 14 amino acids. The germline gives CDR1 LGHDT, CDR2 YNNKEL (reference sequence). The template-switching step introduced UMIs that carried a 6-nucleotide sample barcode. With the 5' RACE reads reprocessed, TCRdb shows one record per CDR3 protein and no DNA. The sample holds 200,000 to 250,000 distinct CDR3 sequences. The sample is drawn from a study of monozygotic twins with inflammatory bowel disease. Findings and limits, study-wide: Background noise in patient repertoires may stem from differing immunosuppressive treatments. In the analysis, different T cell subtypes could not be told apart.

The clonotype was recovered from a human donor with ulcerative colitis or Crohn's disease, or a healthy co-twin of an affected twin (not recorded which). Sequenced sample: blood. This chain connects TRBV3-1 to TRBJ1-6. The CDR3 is CASSPSGGTSPLHF.